These 15 T cell receptor beta chains share one sample of origin, sequenced in a study of blood T cell repertoires in COVID-19. Sequenced by immunoSEQ multiplex PCR; TCRdb stores in-frame clones only, minus some. The sample has around 500,000 clones; 70% to 90% are singletons. The sequenced sample consisted of peripheral blood. Receptor source: a human donor in a cohort sampled during active COVID-19.

The genes are TRBV6-5 and TRBJ1-1; no reliable D call. Germline CDR1 reads MNHEY; CDR2 reads SVGAGI. With 0 bases removed from V and 6 bases from J, the gap between germline ends came to 8 bases. CDR3 size: 13 residues. The CDR3 loop reads CASSYSAGSEAFF. In DNA, the CDR3 is TGTGCCAGCAGTTACTCGGCAGGCTCTGAAGCTTTCTTT.

The chain combines TRBV27 with TRBJ2-1, with 7 bases lining up with TRBD2. The J segment lost 4 bases and the V segment lost 9 bases, leaving 12 bases of the junction unmatched. CDR1 MNHEY and CDR2 SMNVEV come from the germline V gene (reference sequence). This CDR3 spans 15 amino acids. The CDR3 is CARGTKAGNYNEQFF. In DNA, the CDR3 is TGTGCCAGGGGAACTAAAGCGGGAAATTACAATGAGCAGTTCTTC.

The rearrangement links TRBV30 to TRBJ1-1, with D tentatively TRBD1 (5 bases). Trimming pared 8 bases from V and 1 base from J, leaving 14 bases between. The CDR3 runs 13 residues. Germline values: CDR1 GTSNPN, CDR2 SVGIG (reference sequence). The CDR3: CARQGRWNTEAFF. The CDR3 DNA reads as TGTGCCCGCCAGGGCAGATGGAACACTGAAGCTTTCTTT.

This clone was counted only a few times. This rearrangement joins TRBV28 to TRBJ1-4, with unresolved D. Germline V gene data show CDR1 as MDHEN and CDR2 as SYDVKM. V was pared by 4 bases and J by 0 bases, with 15 bases between. The length of the CDR3 is 17 residues. This CDR3 reads CASSSRPPSATNEKLFF. CDR3 DNA sequence: TGTGCCAGCAGTTCTAGGCCCCCCAGTGCAACTAATGAAAAACTGTTTTTT.

The chain recombines TRBV19 with TRBJ2-7; TRBD1 agrees at 10 bases. The germline gives CDR1 LNHDA, CDR2 SQIVND (reference sequence). J was trimmed by 4 bases and V by 9 bases; bases with no gene match: 6. The CDR3 length is 13 residues. This CDR3 is CASRDRGGYEQYF. The CDR3, as DNA: TGTGCCAGCCGGGACAGGGGAGGGTACGAGCAGTACTTC. Together with reference TRBV19 and TRBJ2-7, the CDR3 gives the full variable domain: DGGITQSPKYLFRKEGQNVTLSCEQNLNHDAMYWYRQDPGQGLRLIYYSQIVNDFQKGDIAEGYSVSREKKESFPLTVTSAQKNPTAFYLCASRDRGGYEQYFGPGTRLTVT.

The V gene is TRBV18, the J gene TRBJ1-3, with 8 bases identical to TRBD1. With 1 base clipped from V and 3 bases from J, the junction kept 2 bases outside the gene matches. CDR3 size: 15 residues. The germline V gene encodes CDR1 KGHSH and CDR2 LQKENI. CDR3 residues: CASSPQDRVGNTIYF. Written as DNA, the CDR3 is TGTGCCAGCTCACCACAGGACAGGGTTGGAAACACCATATATTTT. Full variable domain (remainder filled in from reference TRBV18 and TRBJ1-3): NAGVMQNPRHLVRRRGQEARLRCSPMKGHSHVYWYRQLPEEGLKFMVYLQKENIIDESGMPKERFSAEFPKEGPSILRIQQVVRGDSAAYFCASSPQDRVGNTIYFGEGSWLTVV.

The chain couples TRBV7-9 to TRBJ2-2; D perhaps matches TRBD1 (5 bases). This CDR3 comprises 18 residues. Germline V gene data show CDR1 as SEHNR and CDR2 as FQNEAQ (reference sequence). V shed 2 bases and J shed 1 base, with 17 bases lying between them. The chain's CDR3 is CASSLRTPTRLNTGELFF. The CDR3 DNA sequence: TGTGCCAGCAGCTTAAGGACACCTACCCGCCTGAACACCGGGGAGCTGTTTTTT.

The CDR3 sequence: CASIRDRSPTGELFF. The CDR3 coding sequence is TGTGCCAGTATAAGGGACAGGAGCCCCACCGGGGAGCTGTTTTTT. The chain uses TRBV19 and TRBJ2-2; 8 bases are shared with TRBD1. With V trimmed by 7 bases and J by 4 bases, 8 bases remained unmatched. The germline V gene encodes CDR1 LNHDA and CDR2 SQIVND (reference sequence). There are 15 residues in the CDR3.

There are a few counts of this clone. The sample contains more than one DNA sequence encoding this CDR3. The gene calls are TRBV18 and TRBJ1-2; 7 nucleotides align to TRBD1. CDR1 is KGHSH and CDR2 is LQKENI in the germline V gene. Trimming took 0 bases from V and 2 from J; bases not matched to a gene: 0. The CDR3 spans 14 residues. In nucleotides, the CDR3 is TGTGCCAGCTCACCACCGGGACAGAACTATGGCTACACCTTC. This gives the protein CASSPPGQNYGYTF.

The CDR3 loop is CASTPRTATISYNEQFF. As DNA, the CDR3 is TGTGCCAGCACCCCAAGGACAGCCACAATCTCCTACAATGAGCAGTTCTTC. The chain uses TRBV6-2 or TRBV6-3 and TRBJ2-1, with D possibly TRBD1 on 6 matching bases. Trimming pared 7 bases from V and 0 bases from J, leaving 19 bases between. Germline CDR1 MNHEY, CDR2 SVGEGT. The CDR3 length is 17 residues.

The chain joins TRBV5-5 to TRBJ2-5; weak D call: TRBD1 (5 bases). With 0 bases removed from V and 1 base from J, the gap between germline ends came to 13 bases. The CDR3 sequence is 16 residues long. Germline CDR1 is SGHKS and CDR2 is YYEKEE (reference sequence). The CDR3 nucleotides read TGTGCCAGCAGCTTGGGGGGCAGCCCAACCCAAGAGACCCAGTACTTC. This gives the protein CASSLGGSPTQETQYF.

The genes are TRBV27 and TRBJ1-3, with 7 nucleotides matching TRBD1. Losses at the gene ends were 5 bases for V and 0 bases for J; bases not matched to a gene: 4. Germline CDR1 MNHEY, CDR2 SMNVEV (reference sequence). The CDR3 totals 15 residues. CDR3 nucleotide sequence: TGTGCCAGCAGTCTCGGGACAGCCTCTGGAAACACCATATATTTT. Its protein product is CASSLGTASGNTIYF.

The rearrangement uses TRBV28 and TRBJ2-1; 13 nucleotides match TRBD2. CDR1 and CDR2 from the germline V gene are MDHEN and SYDVKM. The length of the CDR3 is 15 residues. V gave up 7 bases and J gave up 4 bases; unmatched junction bases: 4. The CDR3 protein is CASTLTSGRYNEQFF. The CDR3 region has the DNA TGTGCCAGCACCTTGACTAGCGGGAGGTACAATGAGCAGTTCTTC.

The rearrangement links TRBV7-9 to TRBJ2-5; the D gene is possibly TRBD1 (5 bases). Trimming cost V 1 base and J 4 bases, with 10 bases left between them. The CDR3 length is 14 residues. Germline assignment: CDR1 SEHNR and CDR2 FQNEAQ (reference sequence). The CDR3 DNA is TGTGCCAGCAGCTTAGGGGGCGTGAGAGAGACCCAGTACTTC. It specifies CASSLGGVRETQYF.

J is TRBJ1-2 and V is TRBV7-9; TRBD1 might be the D (5 bases). CDR1 is SEHNR and CDR2 is FQNEAQ in the germline V gene (reference sequence). V was shortened by 1 base and J by 7 bases, with 7 bases between the two germline ends. This CDR3 region has 12 residues. The CDR3 sequence is CASSLGGVGYTF. In nucleotides, the CDR3 is TGTGCCAGCAGCTTAGGGGGGGTTGGCTACACCTTC. The whole variable domain, filled in from reference TRBV7-9 and TRBJ1-2, reads DTGVSQNPRHKITKRGQNVTFRCDPISEHNRLYWYRQTLGQGPEFLTYFQNEAQLEKSRLLSDRFSAERPKGSFSTLEIQRTEQGDSAMYLCASSLGGVGYTFGSGTRLTVV.